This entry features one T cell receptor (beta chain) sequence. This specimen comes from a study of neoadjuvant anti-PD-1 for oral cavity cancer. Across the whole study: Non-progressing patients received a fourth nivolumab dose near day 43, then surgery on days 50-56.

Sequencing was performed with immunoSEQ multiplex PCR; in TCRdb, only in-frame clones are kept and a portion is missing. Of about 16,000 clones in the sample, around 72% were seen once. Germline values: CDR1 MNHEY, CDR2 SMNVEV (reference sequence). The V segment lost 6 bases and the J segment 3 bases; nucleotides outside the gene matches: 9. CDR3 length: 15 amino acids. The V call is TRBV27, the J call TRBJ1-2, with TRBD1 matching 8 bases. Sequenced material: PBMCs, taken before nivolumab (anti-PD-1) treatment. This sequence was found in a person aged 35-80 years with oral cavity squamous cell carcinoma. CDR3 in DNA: TGTGCCAGCAGCCAGACAGGGGCGGAGTACTATGGCTACACCTTC. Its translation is CASSQTGAEYYGYTF.